One and the same sample provided the 25 T cell receptor beta chains below, sequenced in a study of glioma-infiltrating T cells. Using RNA template, CDR3s of TCR alpha and beta were amplified with iRepertoire arm-PCR. A single record per CDR3 protein comes from TCRdb applying MiXCR to the multiplex PCR reads. The repertoire has about 110,000 distinct CDR3 sequences, 25% to 30% of them found once; the top ten carry roughly 30%. The specimen was glioma tissue, nonneoplastic brain tissue, or PBMCs (not recorded which). These receptors were collected from a human donor with low-grade glioma or glioblastoma, undergoing nonglioma brain surgery, or in good health (not recorded which).

This clonotype was detected only a few times. This chain joins TRBV29-1 and TRBJ2-5, with no clear D. The germline CDR1 and CDR2 sequences are SQVTM and ANQGSEA. The V gene lost 7 bases and the J gene lost 3 bases, with 12 bases spanning the gap. The CDR3 has 12 residues. This CDR3 reads CSAYMVKETQYF. The CDR3 DNA reads TGCAGCGCCTACATGGTGAAAGAGACCCAGTACTTC. The full variable domain, rest sourced from reference TRBV29-1 and TRBJ2-5, is SAVISQKPSRDICQRGTSLTIQCQVDSQVTMMFWYRQQPGQSLTLIATANQGSEATYESGFVIDKFPISRPNLTFSTLTVSNMSPEDSSIYLCSAYMVKETQYFGPGTRLLVL.

The chain has TRBV12-5 and TRBJ2-3; no definite D call. Germline CDR1 reads LGHNT; CDR2 reads FRNRAP. This CDR3 is 15 amino acids long. V was shortened by 0 bases and J by 2 bases, with 9 bases between the two germline ends. CDR3: CASGLVIGYTDTQYF. DNA of the CDR3: TGTGCTAGTGGTTTGGTAATCGGTTACACAGATACGCAGTATTTT. Supplemented by reference TRBV12-5 and TRBJ2-3, the full variable domain reads DARVTQTPRHKVTEMGQEVTMRCQPILGHNTVFWYRQTMMQGLELLAYFRNRAPLDDSGMPKDRFSAEMPDATLATLKIQPSEPRDSAVYFCASGLVIGYTDTQYFGPGTRLTVL.

This clonotype has a count of ten or more. The V and J genes are TRBV10-3 and TRBJ2-5; TRBD2 aligns across 7 bases. V trimming: 3 bases; J trimming: 7 bases; junction bases outside the gene matches: 5. CDR1 ENHRY and CDR2 SYGVKD come from the germline V gene. The CDR3 extends over 13 amino acids. The CDR3 loop reads CAISDTGGGTQYF. CDR3 sequence (DNA): TGTGCCATCAGTGATACGGGAGGAGGGACCCAGTACTTC.

This clonotype occurred many times. J is TRBJ2-7 and V is TRBV18; D ambiguous. Trimming shortened V by 6 bases and J by 0 bases, and 15 bases separated the two germline ends. The CDR3 has 15 amino acids. Germline V gene sequence: CDR1 KGHSH, CDR2 LQKENI. The CDR3 loop reads CASSRGGPPSYEQYF. The CDR3 DNA sequence: TGTGCCAGCTCTCGAGGTGGACCCCCCTCCTACGAGCAGTACTTC.

As regards this clonotype: This clone may be a read error of a much larger clone one base away. The genes are TRBV11-2 and TRBJ2-3; D may be TRBD2 (5 bases). Trimming cost V 5 bases and J 6 bases, with 12 bases left between them. The CDR3 is made up of 13 amino acids. Germline CDR1 and CDR2: SGHAT and FQNNGV. The CDR3 sequence: CASSRLTGDTQYF. Here the CDR3 DNA reads TGTGCCAGCAGCAGACTAACGGGGGATACGCAGTATTTT.

The genes are TRBV30 and TRBJ1-1; D uncertain. V shed 0 bases and J shed 7 bases, with 6 bases lying between them. Germline CDR1 reads GTSNPN; CDR2 reads SVGIG (reference sequence). The CDR3 sequence is 11 residues long. CDR3 nucleotide sequence: TGTGCCTGGAGTGTACAGCTTGAAGCTTTCTTT. Translating it yields CAWSVQLEAFF. The entire variable domain, with the rest obtained from reference TRBV30 and TRBJ1-1, is as follows: SQTIHQWPATLVQPVGSPLSLECTVEGTSNPNLYWYRQAAGRGLQLLFYSVGIGQISSEVPQNLSASRPQDRQFILSSKKLLLSDSGFYLCAWSVQLEAFFGQGTRLTVV.

The sample holds many counts of this clonotype. This chain uses TRBV7-8 with TRBJ2-3; 7 nucleotides agree with TRBD2. CDR1 is SGHVS and CDR2 is FQNEAQ in the germline V gene. CDR3 size: 14 residues. V dropped 6 bases and J dropped 3; count of bases not matched to a gene: 6. The CDR3 DNA reads as TGTGCCAGCAGAAGCGGGGTAGCAACAGATACGCAGTATTTT. Amino acids: CASRSGVATDTQYF.

The count of this clonotype is one. A junction boundary mismatches the germline segment, possibly from a read error. The chain combines TRBV20-1 with TRBJ2-7, with 10 bases matching TRBD1. The CDR3 has 16 amino acids. Germline V gene lookup returns CDR1 DFQATT and CDR2 SNEGSKA (reference sequence). The CDR3 DNA reads TGCAGTGCTAGAGAGGGACAGGGGCTGGGGTACAATGAGCAGCACTTC. It specifies CSAREGQGLGYNEQHF.

This clonotype was found a few times. The genes are TRBV29-1 and TRBJ2-7; D assignment may be TRBD1 or TRBD2 (5 bases each). The CDR3 extends over 14 amino acids. Germline values: CDR1 SQVTM, CDR2 ANQGSEA. Trimming shortened V by 4 bases and J by 4 bases, and 17 bases separated the two germline ends. The CDR3 DNA sequence: TGCAGCGTTGCCCCGGGACCGCATCCGTACGAGCAGTACTTC. Translated, it gives CSVAPGPHPYEQYF.

This clonotype was seen ten or more times. V usage is TRBV7-2 and J usage is TRBJ2-7; D is perhaps TRBD1 (6 bases). The CDR3 has 15 amino acids. The germline V and J ends were trimmed by 3 bases and 0 bases, with 12 bases remaining between them. CDR1 SGHTA and CDR2 FQGNSA come from the germline V gene. The CDR3 DNA reads TGTGCCAGCAGCTTCCGACAGGACACCTCCTACGAGCAGTACTTC. It is translated as CASSFRQDTSYEQYF. The complete variable domain, with remaining parts taken from reference TRBV7-2 and TRBJ2-7, reads GAGVSQSPSNKVTEKGKDVELRCDPISGHTALYWYRQSLGQGLEFLIYFQGNSAPDKSGLPSDRFSAERTGGSVSTLTIQRTQQEDSAVYLCASSFRQDTSYEQYFGPGTRLTVT.

The sample holds many counts of this clonotype. V and J are TRBV5-1 and TRBJ1-1, with TRBD1 matching 8 bases. The CDR3 is made up of 15 amino acids. CDR1 is SGHRS and CDR2 is YFSETQ in the germline V gene. Losses at the gene ends were 0 bases for V and 3 bases for J; bases not matched to a gene: 4. CDR3 sequence: CASSLATGADTEAFF. CDR3 DNA: TGCGCCAGCAGCTTGGCGACAGGGGCGGACACTGAAGCTTTCTTT.

This clonotype was detected many times. This rearrangement joins TRBV7-2 to TRBJ1-2; 8 bases agree with TRBD1. There are 13 residues in the CDR3. In germline, CDR1 is SGHTA, CDR2 FQGNSA. V was clipped by 5 bases and J by 6 bases; unmatched bases: 5. CDR3 in amino acids: CASSADRAHGYTF. The CDR3 DNA reads as TGTGCCAGCAGCGCGGACAGGGCTCATGGCTACACCTTC.

This clonotype was counted ten times or more. The genes are TRBV29-1 and TRBJ2-4; the match to TRBD1 covers 9 bases. The germline V gene has CDR1 SQVTM and CDR2 ANQGSEA. The CDR3 extends over 11 amino acids. Trimming cost V 1 base and J 14 bases; bases outside gene matches: 3. Here the CDR3 reads CSVEARDREYF. CDR3 nucleotide sequence: TGCAGCGTTGAAGCCCGGGACAGGGAGTACTTC.

The sample holds a few counts of this clonotype. The rearrangement joins TRBV19 to TRBJ2-7, with D possibly TRBD2 on 5 matching bases. Trimming took 2 bases from V and 2 from J, leaving 13 bases between them. CDR1 and CDR2 from the germline V gene are LNHDA and SQIVND (reference sequence). The CDR3 loop spans 15 amino acids. The CDR3 DNA reads TGTGCCAGTAGTATAAGACAAGCCGGGACCTACGAGCAGTACTTC. Translated, it gives CASSIRQAGTYEQYF. The full variable domain, with the rest looked up from reference TRBV19 and TRBJ2-7, is DGGITQSPKYLFRKEGQNVTLSCEQNLNHDAMYWYRQDPGQGLRLIYYSQIVNDFQKGDIAEGYSVSREKKESFPLTVTSAQKNPTAFYLCASSIRQAGTYEQYFGPGTRLTVT.

A few counts support this clonotype. The genes are TRBV19 and TRBJ2-7; 7 bases map to TRBD1. The CDR3 is 15 residues long. The V gene's germline CDR1 is LNHDA and CDR2 SQIVND (reference sequence). The J segment lost 2 bases and the V segment lost 0 bases, leaving 4 bases of the junction unmatched. CDR3 nucleotides: TGTGCCAGTAGTATAGATAGGACAGGTACCTACGAGCAGTACTTC. Its protein is CASSIDRTGTYEQYF.

V and J are TRBV14 and TRBJ2-7, with D possibly being TRBD1 or TRBD2 (5 bases each). The V end was cut by 6 bases, the J end by 0 bases, with 9 bases between. From germline, CDR1 is SGHDN and CDR2 FVKESK. The CDR3 runs to 13 residues. CDR3: CASRSGTSYEQYF. The CDR3 DNA reads as TGTGCCAGCAGGTCCGGGACCTCCTACGAGCAGTACTTC.

This clonotype was seen a handful of times. The V gene is TRBV5-1, the J gene TRBJ1-1, with TRBD1 identical over 7 bases. There are 14 residues in the CDR3. In germline, CDR1 is SGHRS, CDR2 YFSETQ. Losses at the gene ends were 2 bases for V and 1 base for J; bases not matched to a gene: 2. The CDR3 region has the DNA TGCGCCAGCAGCTTTTACAGGGGGAACACTGAAGCTTTCTTT. Encoded protein: CASSFYRGNTEAFF.

This clonotype was recorded at least ten times. This chain joins TRBV10-3 and TRBJ1-1; D might be TRBD1 (5 bases). Between the trimmed V and J ends, which lost 6 bases and 4 bases, there was a span of 15 bases. Germline CDR1 is ENHRY and CDR2 is SYGVKD. The CDR3 contains 14 residues. CDR3 coding DNA: TGTGCCATCAGACGGGACTTGGGGAGCACTGAAGCTTTCTTT. It yields the protein CAIRRDLGSTEAFF.

The rearrangement links TRBV30 to TRBJ2-7, with 7 bases fitting TRBD2. CDR1 and CDR2 from the germline V gene are GTSNPN and SVGIG (reference sequence). This CDR3 comprises 13 residues. The V segment lost 3 bases and the J segment 3 bases; nucleotides outside the gene matches: 5. The CDR3 spells CAWRGGRYYEQYF. CDR3 sequence (DNA): TGTGCCTGGAGGGGAGGGAGGTACTACGAGCAGTACTTC.

J is TRBJ1-2 and V is TRBV7-3; no clear D gene. This CDR3 contains 14 residues. Germline-derived CDR1 and CDR2 are SGHTA and FQGTGA. The V and J ends lost 5 bases and 8 bases respectively, with 18 bases between them. The CDR3 region is CASSKTFPHEGYTF. CDR3 DNA sequence: TGTGCCAGCAGCAAAACGTTTCCTCATGAAGGCTACACCTTC. Combining the CDR3 with reference TRBV7-3 and TRBJ1-2 gives the whole variable domain GAGVSQTPSNKVTEKGKYVELRCDPISGHTALYWYRQSLGQGPEFLIYFQGTGAADDSGLPNDRFFAVRPEGSVSTLKIQRTERGDSAVYLCASSKTFPHEGYTFGSGTRLTVV.

This clonotype was detected ten times or more. This chain connects TRBV2 to TRBJ1-1, with D maybe TRBD1 (5 bases). The CDR3 sequence is 10 residues long. The germline V gene has CDR1 SNHLY and CDR2 FYNNEI. Trimming cost V 8 bases and J 5 bases, with 6 bases left between them. The CDR3 nucleotides are TGTGCCAGCGGGGGGACTGAAGCTTTCTTT. This gives the protein CASGGTEAFF.

This clonotype was found many times. The chain links TRBV5-1 to TRBJ1-1, with 7 bases identical to TRBD1. This CDR3 is built from 17 residues. V lost 5 bases to trimming and J lost 0 bases; unmatched junction nucleotides: 13. The germline V gene has CDR1 SGHRS and CDR2 YFSETQ. Here the CDR3 DNA reads TGCGCCAGCAGGGCTTACGGGACAGTCAACATGAACACTGAAGCTTTCTTT. Amino acid sequence: CASRAYGTVNMNTEAFF.

Worth noting for this clonotype: A single base separates this from a much larger clone, so it may be a read error. V is TRBV7-2 and J is TRBJ1-1; 7 nucleotides agree with TRBD1. The V gene end was trimmed by 5 bases and the J gene end by 1 base; junction bases not matched to a gene: 4. This CDR3 comprises 14 residues. Looked up from germline, CDR1 is SGHTA and CDR2 is FQGNSA. CDR3 DNA sequence: TGTACCAGCAGCATTGGGACAGCGAACACTGAAGCTTTCTTT. As protein: CTSSIGTANTEAFF.

This clonotype showed up many times. This sequence joins TRBV18 and TRBJ2-1, with TRBD1 as a possible D gene (5 bases). CDR3 length: 13 residues. CDR1 and CDR2 from the germline V gene are KGHSH and LQKENI. Trimming stripped 2 bases from V and 6 bases from J, with 8 bases between. This CDR3 is CASSPDRANEQFF. For the CDR3, the DNA is TGTGCCAGCTCACCAGACAGAGCCAATGAGCAGTTCTTC.

This clonotype occurred many times. The chain uses TRBV6-5 and TRBJ2-4; TRBD2 is a possible D gene (5 bases). V lost 0 bases, J lost 4 bases, and 13 bases lay in between. CDR1 MNHEY and CDR2 SVGAGI come from the germline V gene. CDR3 length: 16 amino acids. This CDR3 reads CASSYSLRAKKNIQYF. CDR3 sequence (DNA): TGTGCCAGCAGTTACTCACTGAGGGCAAAAAAAAACATTCAGTACTTC.